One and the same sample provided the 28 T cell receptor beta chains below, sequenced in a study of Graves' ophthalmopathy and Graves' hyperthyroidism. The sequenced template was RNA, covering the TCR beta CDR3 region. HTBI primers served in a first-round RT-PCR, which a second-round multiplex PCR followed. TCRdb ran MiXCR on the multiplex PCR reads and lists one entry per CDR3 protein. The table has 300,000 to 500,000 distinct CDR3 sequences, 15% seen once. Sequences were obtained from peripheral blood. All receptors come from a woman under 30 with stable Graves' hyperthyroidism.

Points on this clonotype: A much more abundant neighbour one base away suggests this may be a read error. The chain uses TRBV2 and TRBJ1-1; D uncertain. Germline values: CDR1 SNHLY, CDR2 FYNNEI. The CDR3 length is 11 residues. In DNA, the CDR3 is TGTGCCAGCCGACTAGGGATTGAAGCTTGCTTT. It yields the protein CASRLGIEACF.

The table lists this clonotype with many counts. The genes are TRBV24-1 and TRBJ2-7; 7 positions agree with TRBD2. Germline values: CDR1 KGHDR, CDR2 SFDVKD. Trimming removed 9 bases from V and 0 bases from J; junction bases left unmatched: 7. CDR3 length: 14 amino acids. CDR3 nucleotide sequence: TGTGCCACCGAGGAGCGGGGAAGCTCCTACGAGCAGTACTTC. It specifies CATEERGSSYEQYF.

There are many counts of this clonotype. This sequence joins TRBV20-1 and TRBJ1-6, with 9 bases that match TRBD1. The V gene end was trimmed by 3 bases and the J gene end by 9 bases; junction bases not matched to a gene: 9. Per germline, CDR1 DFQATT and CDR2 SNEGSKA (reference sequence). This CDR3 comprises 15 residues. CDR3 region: CSARAPTGGGSPLHF. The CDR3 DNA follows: TGCAGTGCTAGGGCCCCGACAGGGGGAGGTTCACCCCTCCACTTT.

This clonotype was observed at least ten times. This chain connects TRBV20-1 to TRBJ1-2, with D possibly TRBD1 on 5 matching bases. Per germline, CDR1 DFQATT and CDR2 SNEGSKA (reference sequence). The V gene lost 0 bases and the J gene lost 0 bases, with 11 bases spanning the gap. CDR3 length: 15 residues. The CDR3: CSARDLKGTNYGYTF. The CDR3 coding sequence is TGCAGTGCTAGAGATCTCAAGGGGACTAACTATGGCTACACCTTC.

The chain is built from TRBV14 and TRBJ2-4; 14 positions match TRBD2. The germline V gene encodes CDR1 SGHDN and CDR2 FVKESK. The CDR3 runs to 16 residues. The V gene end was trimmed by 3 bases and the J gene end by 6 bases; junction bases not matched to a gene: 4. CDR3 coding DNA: TGTGCCAGCAGCCACCCGACTAGCGGGGGGGCAAACATTCAGTACTTC. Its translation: CASSHPTSGGANIQYF.

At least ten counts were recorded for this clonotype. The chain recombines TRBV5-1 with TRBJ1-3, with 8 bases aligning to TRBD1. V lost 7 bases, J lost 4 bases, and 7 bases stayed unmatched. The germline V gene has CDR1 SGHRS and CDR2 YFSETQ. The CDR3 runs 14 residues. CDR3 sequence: CASATGDKGNTIYF. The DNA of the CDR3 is TGCGCCAGCGCGACAGGGGATAAGGGAAACACCATATATTTT.

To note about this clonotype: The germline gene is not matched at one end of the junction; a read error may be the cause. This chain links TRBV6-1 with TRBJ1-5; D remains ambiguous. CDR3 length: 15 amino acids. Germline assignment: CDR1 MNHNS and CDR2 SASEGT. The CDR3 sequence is CVSSNVGPPEQPQHF. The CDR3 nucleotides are TGTGTCAGCTCAAATGTAGGGCCACCGGAGCAGCCCCAGCATTTT.

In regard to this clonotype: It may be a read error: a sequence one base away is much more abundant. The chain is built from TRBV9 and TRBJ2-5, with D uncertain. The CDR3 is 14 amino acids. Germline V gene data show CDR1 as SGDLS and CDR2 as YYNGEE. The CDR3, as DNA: TGTGCCATCAGCGACTCAGAGATCAGAGAGACCCAGTACTTC. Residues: CAISDSEIRETQYF.

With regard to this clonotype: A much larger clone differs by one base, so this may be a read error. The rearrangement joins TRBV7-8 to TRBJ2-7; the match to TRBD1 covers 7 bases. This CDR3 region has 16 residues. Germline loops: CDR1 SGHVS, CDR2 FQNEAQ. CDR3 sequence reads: CASSSTLGQKAYEQHF. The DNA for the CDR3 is TGTGCCAGCAGCTCTACCCTGGGACAGAAGGCCTACGAGCAGCACTTC.

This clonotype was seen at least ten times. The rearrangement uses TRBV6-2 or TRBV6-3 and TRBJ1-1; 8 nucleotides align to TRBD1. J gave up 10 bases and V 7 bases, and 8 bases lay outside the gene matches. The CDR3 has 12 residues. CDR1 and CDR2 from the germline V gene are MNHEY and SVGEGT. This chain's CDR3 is CASTDRGRGAFF. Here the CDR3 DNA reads TGTGCCAGCACTGACAGGGGTCGGGGAGCTTTCTTT.

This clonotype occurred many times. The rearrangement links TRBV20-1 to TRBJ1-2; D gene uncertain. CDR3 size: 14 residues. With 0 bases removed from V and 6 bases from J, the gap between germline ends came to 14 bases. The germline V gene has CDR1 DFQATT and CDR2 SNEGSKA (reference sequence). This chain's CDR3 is CSAREKLRSDGYTF. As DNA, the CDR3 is TGCAGTGCTAGAGAGAAACTCCGTTCAGATGGCTACACCTTC.

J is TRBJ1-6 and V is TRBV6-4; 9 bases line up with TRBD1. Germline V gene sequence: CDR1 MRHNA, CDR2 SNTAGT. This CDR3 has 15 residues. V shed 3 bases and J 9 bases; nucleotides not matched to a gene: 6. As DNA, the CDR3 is TGTGCCAGCAGTGAACCGGGACAGGGTGGTTCACCCCTCCACTTT. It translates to CASSEPGQGGSPLHF.

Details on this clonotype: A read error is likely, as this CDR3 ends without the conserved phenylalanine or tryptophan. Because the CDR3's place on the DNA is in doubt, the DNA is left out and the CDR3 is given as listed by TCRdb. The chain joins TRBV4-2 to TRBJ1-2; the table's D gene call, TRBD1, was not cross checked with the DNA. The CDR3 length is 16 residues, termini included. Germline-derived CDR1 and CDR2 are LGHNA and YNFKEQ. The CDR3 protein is CASSQERGINNYGYTV.

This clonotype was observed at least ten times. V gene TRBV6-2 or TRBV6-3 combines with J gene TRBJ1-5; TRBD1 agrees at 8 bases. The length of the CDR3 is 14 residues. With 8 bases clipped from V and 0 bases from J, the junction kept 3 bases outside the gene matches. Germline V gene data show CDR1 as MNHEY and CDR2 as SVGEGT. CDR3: CASQGQGSNQPQHF. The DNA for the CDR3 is TGTGCCAGCCAAGGACAGGGTAGCAATCAGCCCCAGCATTTT.

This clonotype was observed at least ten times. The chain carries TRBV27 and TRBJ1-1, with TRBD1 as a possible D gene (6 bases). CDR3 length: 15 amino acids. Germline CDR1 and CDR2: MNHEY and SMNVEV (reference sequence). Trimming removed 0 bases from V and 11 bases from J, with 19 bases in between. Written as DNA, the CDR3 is TGTGCCAGCAGTTTATCTCAGGGTACAGGGCCGCCGGCTTTCTTT. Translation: CASSLSQGTGPPAFF.

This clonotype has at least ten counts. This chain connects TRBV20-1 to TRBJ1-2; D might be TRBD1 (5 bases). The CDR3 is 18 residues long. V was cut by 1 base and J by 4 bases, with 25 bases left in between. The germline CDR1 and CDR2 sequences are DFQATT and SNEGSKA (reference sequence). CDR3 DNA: TGCAGTGCTAGAGTCAGAGGAGGGGAAGGCTCAATTAGCTATGGCTACACCTTC. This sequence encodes CSARVRGGEGSISYGYTF.

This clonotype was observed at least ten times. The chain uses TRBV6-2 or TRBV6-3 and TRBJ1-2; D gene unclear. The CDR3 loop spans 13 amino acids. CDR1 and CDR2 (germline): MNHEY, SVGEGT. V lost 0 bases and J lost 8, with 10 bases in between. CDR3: CASSYSEGFGYTF. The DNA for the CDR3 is TGTGCCAGCAGTTACTCGGAAGGATTCGGCTACACCTTC.

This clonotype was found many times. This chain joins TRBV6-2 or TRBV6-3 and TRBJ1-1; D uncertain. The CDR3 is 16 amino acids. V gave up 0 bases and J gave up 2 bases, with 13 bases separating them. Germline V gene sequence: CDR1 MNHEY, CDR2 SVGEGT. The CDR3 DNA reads TGTGCCAGCAGTTACTCGAAGGGTGGCGTAAACACTGAAGCTTTCTTT. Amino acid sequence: CASSYSKGGVNTEAFF.

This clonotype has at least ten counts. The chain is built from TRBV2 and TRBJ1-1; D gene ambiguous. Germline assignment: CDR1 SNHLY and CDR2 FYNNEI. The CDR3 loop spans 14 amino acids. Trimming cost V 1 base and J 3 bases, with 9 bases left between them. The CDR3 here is CASSEEVKYTEAFF. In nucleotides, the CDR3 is TGTGCCAGCAGTGAAGAAGTCAAGTACACTGAAGCTTTCTTT.

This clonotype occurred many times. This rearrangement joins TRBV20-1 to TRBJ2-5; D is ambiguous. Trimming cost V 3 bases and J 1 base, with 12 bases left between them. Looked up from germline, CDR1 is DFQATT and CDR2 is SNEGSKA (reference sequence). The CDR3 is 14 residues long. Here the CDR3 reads CSARVHISQETQYF. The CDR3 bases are TGCAGTGCTAGGGTCCATATTTCCCAAGAGACCCAGTACTTC.

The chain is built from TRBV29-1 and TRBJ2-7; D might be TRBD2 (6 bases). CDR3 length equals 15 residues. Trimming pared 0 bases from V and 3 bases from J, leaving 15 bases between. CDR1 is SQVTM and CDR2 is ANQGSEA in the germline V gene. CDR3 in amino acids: CSVEDSIRGFYEQYF. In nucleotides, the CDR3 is TGCAGCGTTGAAGATAGTATACGGGGGTTCTACGAGCAGTACTTC.

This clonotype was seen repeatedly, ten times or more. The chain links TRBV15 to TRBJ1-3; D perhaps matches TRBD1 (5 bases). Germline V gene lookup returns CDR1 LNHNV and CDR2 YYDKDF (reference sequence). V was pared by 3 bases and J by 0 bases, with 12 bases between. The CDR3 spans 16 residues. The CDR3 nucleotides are TGTGCCACCAGCAGTAATCGGGGCCTCTCTGGAAACACCATATATTTT. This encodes CATSSNRGLSGNTIYF.

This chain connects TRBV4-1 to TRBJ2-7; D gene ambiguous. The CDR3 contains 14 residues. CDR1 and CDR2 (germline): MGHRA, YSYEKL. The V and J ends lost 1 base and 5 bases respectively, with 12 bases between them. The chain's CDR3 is CASSQGSFGDEQYF. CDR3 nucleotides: TGCGCCAGCAGCCAAGGGTCCTTTGGGGACGAGCAGTACTTC.

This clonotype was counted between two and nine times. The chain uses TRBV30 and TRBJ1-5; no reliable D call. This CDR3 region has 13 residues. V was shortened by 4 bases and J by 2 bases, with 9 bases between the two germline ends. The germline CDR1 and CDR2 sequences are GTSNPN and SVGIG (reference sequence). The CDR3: CAWTGGGNQPQHF. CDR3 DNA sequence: TGTGCCTGGACTGGCGGGGGCAATCAGCCCCAGCATTTT.

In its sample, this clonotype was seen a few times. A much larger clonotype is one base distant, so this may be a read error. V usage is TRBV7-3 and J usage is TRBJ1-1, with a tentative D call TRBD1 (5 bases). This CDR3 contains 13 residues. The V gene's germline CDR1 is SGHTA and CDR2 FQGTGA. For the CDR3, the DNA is TGTGCCAGCAGCCGACAGATGAACACTGAAGCTTGCTTT. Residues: CASSRQMNTEACF.

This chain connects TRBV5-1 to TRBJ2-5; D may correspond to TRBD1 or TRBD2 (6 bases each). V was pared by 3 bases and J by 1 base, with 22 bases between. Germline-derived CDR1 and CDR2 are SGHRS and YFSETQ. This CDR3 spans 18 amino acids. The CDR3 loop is CASSWGPQRVGGQETQYF. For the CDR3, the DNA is TGCGCCAGCAGCTGGGGCCCCCAGCGGGTAGGGGGCCAAGAGACCCAGTACTTC.

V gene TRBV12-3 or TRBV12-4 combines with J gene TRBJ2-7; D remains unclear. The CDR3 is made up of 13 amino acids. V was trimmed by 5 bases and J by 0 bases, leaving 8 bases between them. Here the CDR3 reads CASSNIDSYEQYF. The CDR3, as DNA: TGTGCCAGCAGTAACATTGACTCCTACGAGCAGTACTTC.

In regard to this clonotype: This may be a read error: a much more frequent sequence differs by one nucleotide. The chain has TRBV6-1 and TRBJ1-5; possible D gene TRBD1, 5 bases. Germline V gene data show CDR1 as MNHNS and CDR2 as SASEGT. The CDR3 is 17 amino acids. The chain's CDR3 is CASSGLRDRRRNHPQHF. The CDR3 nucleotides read TGTGCCAGCAGTGGGTTACGGGACCGCCGACGGAATCATCCCCAGCATTTT.